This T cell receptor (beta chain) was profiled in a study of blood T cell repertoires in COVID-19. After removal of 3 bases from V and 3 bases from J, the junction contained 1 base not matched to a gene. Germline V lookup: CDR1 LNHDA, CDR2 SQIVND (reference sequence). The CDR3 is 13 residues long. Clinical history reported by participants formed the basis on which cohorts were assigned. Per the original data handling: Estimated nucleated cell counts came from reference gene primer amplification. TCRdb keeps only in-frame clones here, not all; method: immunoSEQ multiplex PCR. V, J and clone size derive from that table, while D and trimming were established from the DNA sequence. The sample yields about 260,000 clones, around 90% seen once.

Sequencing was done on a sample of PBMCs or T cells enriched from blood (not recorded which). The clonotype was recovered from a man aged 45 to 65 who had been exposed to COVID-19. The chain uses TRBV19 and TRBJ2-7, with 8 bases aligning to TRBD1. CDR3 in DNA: TGTGCCAGTAGTATCGGGACAGGCTACGAGCAGTACGTC. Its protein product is CASSIGTGYEQYV.